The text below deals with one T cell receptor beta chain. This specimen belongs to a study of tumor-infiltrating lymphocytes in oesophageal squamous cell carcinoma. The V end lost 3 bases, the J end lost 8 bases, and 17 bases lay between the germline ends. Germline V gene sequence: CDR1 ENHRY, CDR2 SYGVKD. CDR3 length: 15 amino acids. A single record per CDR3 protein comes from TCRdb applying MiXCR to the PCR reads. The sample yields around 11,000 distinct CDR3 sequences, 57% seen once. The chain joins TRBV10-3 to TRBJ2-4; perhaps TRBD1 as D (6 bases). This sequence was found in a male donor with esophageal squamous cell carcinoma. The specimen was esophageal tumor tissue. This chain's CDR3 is CAISDGQSTVDIQYF. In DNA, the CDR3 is TGTGCCATCAGTGACGGACAGTCGACGGTGGACATTCAGTACTTC.